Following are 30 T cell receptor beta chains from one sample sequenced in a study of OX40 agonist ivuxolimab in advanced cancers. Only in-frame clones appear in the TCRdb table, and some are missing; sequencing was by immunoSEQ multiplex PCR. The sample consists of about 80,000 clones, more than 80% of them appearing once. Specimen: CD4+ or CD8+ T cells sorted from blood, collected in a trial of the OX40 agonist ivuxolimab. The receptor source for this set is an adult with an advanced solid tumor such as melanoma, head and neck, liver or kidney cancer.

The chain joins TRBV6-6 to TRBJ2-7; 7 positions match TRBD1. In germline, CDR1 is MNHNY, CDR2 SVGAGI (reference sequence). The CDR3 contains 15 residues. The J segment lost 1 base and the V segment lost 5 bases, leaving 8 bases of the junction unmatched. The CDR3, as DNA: TGTGCCAGCAGTCGAACAGGGGCCATTTCCTACGAGCAGTACTTC. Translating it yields CASSRTGAISYEQYF.

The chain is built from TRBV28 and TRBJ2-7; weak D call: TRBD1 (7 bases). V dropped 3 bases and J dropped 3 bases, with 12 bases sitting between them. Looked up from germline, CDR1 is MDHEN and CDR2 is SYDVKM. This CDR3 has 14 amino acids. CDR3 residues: CASSLRDRIYEQYF. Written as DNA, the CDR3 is TGTGCCAGCAGTTTGCGGGACAGAATCTACGAGCAGTACTTC.

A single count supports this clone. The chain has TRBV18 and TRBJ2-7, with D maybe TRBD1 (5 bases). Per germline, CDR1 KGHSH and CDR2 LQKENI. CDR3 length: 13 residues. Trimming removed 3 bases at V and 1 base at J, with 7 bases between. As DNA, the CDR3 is TGTGCCAGCTCACCTACAGGTTCCTACGAGCAGTACTTC. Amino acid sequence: CASSPTGSYEQYF.

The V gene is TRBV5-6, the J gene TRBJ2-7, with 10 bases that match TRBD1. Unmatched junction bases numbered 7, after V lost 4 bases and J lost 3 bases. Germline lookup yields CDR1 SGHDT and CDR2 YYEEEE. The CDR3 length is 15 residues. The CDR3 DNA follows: TGTGCCAGCAGCCGGTCGGGACAGGGGTTCTACGAGCAGTACTTC. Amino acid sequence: CASSRSGQGFYEQYF.

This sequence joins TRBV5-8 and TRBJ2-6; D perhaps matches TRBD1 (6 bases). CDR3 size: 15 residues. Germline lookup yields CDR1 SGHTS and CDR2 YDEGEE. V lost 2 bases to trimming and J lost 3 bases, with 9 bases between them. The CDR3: CASSFRGYGANVLTF. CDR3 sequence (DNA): TGTGCCAGCAGCTTCAGGGGATATGGGGCCAACGTCCTGACTTTC.

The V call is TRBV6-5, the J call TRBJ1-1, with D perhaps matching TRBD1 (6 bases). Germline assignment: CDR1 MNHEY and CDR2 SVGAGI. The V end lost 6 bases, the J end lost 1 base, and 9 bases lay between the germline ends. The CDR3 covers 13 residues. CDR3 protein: CASSSGQNTEAFF. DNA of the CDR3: TGTGCCAGCAGCTCGGGACAGAACACTGAAGCTTTCTTT.

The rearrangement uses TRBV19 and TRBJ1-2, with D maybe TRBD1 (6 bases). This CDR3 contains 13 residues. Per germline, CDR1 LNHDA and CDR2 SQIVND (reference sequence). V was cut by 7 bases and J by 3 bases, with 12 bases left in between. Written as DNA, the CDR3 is TGTGCCAGTAACAGGGCCTTCCACTATGGCTACACCTTC. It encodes CASNRAFHYGYTF.

The CDR3 DNA reads as TGTGCCACCAGCAGAGGCAGACAGGGTAGCGAGCAGTACTTC. Residues: CATSRGRQGSEQYF. V and J are TRBV15 and TRBJ2-7; 7 nucleotides line up with TRBD1. Germline trimming cut 1 base from V and 6 bases from J; bases unmatched to any gene: 6. The germline V gene encodes CDR1 LNHNV and CDR2 YYDKDF (reference sequence). This CDR3 comprises 14 residues.

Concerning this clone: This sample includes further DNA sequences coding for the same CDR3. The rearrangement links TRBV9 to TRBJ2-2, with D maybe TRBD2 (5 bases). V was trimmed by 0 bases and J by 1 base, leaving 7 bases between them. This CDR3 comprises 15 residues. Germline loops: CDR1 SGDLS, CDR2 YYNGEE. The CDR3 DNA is TGTGCCAGCAGCGTAGCCGGGAAGAACACCGGGGAGCTGTTTTTT. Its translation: CASSVAGKNTGELFF.

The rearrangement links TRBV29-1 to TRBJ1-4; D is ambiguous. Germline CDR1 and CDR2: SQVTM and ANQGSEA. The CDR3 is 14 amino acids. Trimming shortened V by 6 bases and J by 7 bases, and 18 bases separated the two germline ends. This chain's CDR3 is CSVAWGSAREKLFF. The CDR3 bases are TGCAGCGTGGCTTGGGGTTCGGCTCGTGAAAAACTGTTTTTT. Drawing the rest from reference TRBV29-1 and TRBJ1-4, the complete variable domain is SAVISQKPSRDICQRGTSLTIQCQVDSQVTMMFWYRQQPGQSLTLIATANQGSEATYESGFVIDKFPISRPNLTFSTLTVSNMSPEDSSIYLCSVAWGSAREKLFFGSGTQLSVL.

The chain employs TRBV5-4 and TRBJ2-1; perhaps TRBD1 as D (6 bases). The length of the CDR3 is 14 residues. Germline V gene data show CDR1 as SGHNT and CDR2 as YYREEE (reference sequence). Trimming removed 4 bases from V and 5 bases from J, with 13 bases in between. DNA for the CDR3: TGTGCCAGCAGCATAACCGGGACACACAATGAGCAGTTCTTC. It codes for CASSITGTHNEQFF.

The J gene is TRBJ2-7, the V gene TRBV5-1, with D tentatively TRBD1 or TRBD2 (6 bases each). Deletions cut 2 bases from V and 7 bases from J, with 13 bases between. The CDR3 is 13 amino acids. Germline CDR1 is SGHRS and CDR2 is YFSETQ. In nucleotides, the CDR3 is TGCGCCAGCAGCTTTTCGGGGGCGAGAGAGCAGTACTTC. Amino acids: CASSFSGAREQYF.

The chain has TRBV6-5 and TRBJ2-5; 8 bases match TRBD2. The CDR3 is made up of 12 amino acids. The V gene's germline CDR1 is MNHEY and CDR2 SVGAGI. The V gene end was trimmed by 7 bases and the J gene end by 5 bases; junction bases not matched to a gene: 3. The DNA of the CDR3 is TGTGCCAGCAAGACTAGCGCGGAGACCCAGTACTTC. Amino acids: CASKTSAETQYF.

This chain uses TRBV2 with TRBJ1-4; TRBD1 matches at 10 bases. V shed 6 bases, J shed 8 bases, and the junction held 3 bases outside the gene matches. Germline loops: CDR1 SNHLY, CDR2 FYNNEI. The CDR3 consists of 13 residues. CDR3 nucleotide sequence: TGTGCCAGCAGCGACAGGGGGCGCGAAAAACTGTTTTTT. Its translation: CASSDRGREKLFF.

The CDR3, as DNA: TGTGCCAGCAGTTACTCGGCCACAGGGGGAAAACTGTTTTTT. Translating it yields CASSYSATGGKLFF. This rearrangement joins TRBV6-5 to TRBJ1-4; 8 bases are a match to TRBD1. With V trimmed by 0 bases and J by 10 bases, 4 bases remained unmatched. CDR3 length: 14 amino acids. Germline CDR1 is MNHEY and CDR2 is SVGAGI.

CDR3 protein: CAWNLGTLYGYTF. The CDR3 DNA follows: TGTGCCTGGAATCTCGGGACACTTTATGGCTACACCTTC. The rearrangement uses TRBV30 and TRBJ1-2; possibly TRBD1 for D (6 bases). The CDR3 loop spans 13 amino acids. Trimming shortened V by 4 bases and J by 5 bases, and 14 bases separated the two germline ends. Germline CDR1 is GTSNPN and CDR2 is SVGIG (reference sequence).

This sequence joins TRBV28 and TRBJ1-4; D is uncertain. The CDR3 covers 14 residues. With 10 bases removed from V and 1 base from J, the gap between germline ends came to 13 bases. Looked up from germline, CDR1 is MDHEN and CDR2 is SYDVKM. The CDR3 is CATVSVVTNEKLFF. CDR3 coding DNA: TGTGCCACCGTCTCTGTGGTAACTAATGAAAAACTGTTTTTT.

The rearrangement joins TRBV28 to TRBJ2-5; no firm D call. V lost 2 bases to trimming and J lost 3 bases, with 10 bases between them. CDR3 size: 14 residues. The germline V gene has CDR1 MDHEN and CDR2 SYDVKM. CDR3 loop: CASSLVARKETQYF. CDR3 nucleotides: TGTGCCAGCAGTTTAGTGGCACGCAAAGAGACCCAGTACTTC.

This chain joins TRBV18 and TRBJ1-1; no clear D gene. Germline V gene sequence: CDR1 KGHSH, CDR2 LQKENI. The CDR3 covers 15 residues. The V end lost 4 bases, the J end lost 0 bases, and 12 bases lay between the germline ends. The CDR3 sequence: CASSLGGGMNTEAFF. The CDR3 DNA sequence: TGTGCCAGCTCACTGGGAGGAGGAATGAACACTGAAGCTTTCTTT.

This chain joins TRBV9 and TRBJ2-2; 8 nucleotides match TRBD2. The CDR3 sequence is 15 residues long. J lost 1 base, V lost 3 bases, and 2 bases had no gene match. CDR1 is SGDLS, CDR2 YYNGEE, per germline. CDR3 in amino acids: CASSAGLENTGELFF. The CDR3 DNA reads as TGTGCCAGCAGCGCGGGACTAGAGAACACCGGGGAGCTGTTTTTT.

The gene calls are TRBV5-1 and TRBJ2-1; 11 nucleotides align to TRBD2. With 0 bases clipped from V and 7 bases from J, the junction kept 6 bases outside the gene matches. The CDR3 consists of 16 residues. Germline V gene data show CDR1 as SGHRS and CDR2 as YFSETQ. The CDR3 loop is CASSLAALAGGNEQFF. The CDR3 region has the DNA TGCGCCAGCAGCTTGGCCGCCCTAGCGGGAGGAAATGAGCAGTTCTTC.

The CDR3 coding sequence is TGCGCCAGCAGGATTCAAGCGGGAAACAATGAGCAGTTCTTC. Amino acid sequence: CASRIQAGNNEQFF. The chain employs TRBV5-1 and TRBJ2-1; 7 nucleotides line up with TRBD2. The J segment lost 5 bases and the V segment lost 5 bases, leaving 7 bases of the junction unmatched. The CDR3 sequence is 14 residues long. Germline V gene data show CDR1 as SGHRS and CDR2 as YFSETQ.

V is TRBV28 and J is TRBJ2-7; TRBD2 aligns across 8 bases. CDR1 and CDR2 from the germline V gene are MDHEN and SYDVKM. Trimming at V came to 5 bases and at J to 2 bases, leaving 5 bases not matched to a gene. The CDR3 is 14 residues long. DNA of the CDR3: TGTGCCAGCAGTAGACAAGCGGGGGCCTACGAGCAGTACTTC. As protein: CASSRQAGAYEQYF.

CDR3 residues: CSARGPTEAFF. The CDR3 nucleotides are TGCAGTGCTAGAGGACCTACTGAAGCTTTCTTT. The chain recombines TRBV20-1 with TRBJ1-1; D not certain. V lost 1 base, J lost 5 bases, and 5 bases lay in between. CDR1 is DFQATT and CDR2 is SNEGSKA in the germline V gene (reference sequence). CDR3 length equals 11 residues.

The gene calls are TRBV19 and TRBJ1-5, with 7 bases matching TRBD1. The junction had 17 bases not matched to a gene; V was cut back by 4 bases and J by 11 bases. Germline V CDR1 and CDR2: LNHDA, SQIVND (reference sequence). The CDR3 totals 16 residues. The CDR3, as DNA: TGTGCCAGTAGTACCTCCCGACAGGGAGGAATCAATTCCCAGCATTTT. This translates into CASSTSRQGGINSQHF.

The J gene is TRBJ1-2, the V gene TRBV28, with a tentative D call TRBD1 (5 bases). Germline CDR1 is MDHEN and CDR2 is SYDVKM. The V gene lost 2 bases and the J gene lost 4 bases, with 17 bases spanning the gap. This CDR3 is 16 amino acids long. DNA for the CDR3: TGTGCCAGCAGTTTAGGTCCGGGACCCAGTGTCTATGGCTACACCTTC. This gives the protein CASSLGPGPSVYGYTF.

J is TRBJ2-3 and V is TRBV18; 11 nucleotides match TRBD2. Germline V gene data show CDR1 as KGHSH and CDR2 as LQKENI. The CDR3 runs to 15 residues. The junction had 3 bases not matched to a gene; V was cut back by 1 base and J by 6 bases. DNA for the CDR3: TGTGCCAGCTCACCACTACTAGCGGGAGTGGATACGCAGTATTTT. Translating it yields CASSPLLAGVDTQYF.

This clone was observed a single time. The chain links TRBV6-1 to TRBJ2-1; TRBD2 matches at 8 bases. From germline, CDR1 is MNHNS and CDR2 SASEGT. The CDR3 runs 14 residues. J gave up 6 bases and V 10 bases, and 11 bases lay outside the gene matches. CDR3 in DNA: TGTGCCACGTCGTACGGGAGGGCCATCAATGAGCAGTTCTTC. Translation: CATSYGRAINEQFF.

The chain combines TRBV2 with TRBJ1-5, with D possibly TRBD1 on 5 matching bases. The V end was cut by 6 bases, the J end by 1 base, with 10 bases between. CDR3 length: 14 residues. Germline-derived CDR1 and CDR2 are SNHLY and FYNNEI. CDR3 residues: CASREGLSNQPQHF. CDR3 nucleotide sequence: TGTGCCAGCAGAGAGGGACTCAGCAATCAGCCCCAGCATTTT.

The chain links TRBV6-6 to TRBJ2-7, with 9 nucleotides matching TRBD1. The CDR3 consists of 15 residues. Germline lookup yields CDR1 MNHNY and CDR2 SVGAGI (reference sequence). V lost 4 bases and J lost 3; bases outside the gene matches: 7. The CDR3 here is CASSSPGQGGYEQYF. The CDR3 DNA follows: TGTGCCAGCAGTTCACCGGGACAGGGAGGCTACGAGCAGTACTTC.